The 3 T cell receptor beta chains presented below share a single source sample, sequenced in a study of cytomegalovirus exposure and HLA in healthy donors. 13 Jbeta primers and 60 Vbeta primers were used for the PCR. TCRdb keeps only in-frame clones here, not all; method: immunoSEQ multiplex PCR. Here the sample spans some 170,000 clones, 80% to 85% being singletons. The sequencing sample was made of PBMCs. Receptors were obtained from a woman aged 25-40 years in good health and CMV-seronegative.

The DNA for the CDR3 is TGTGCCATCAGCCAGGGATCCGGGGAGCTGTTTTTT. It encodes CAISQGSGELFF. This rearrangement joins TRBV10-3 to TRBJ2-2, with a possible D match to TRBD1 (5 bases). This CDR3 has 12 residues. Germline V lookup: CDR1 ENHRY, CDR2 SYGVKD. V lost 6 bases and J 6 bases, leaving 8 bases between the germline ends.

V is TRBV27 and J is TRBJ1-5; 11 nucleotides line up with TRBD1. The ends lost 6 bases at V and 7 bases at J; junction bases unmatched: 14. The CDR3 totals 17 residues. Germline-derived CDR1 and CDR2 are MNHEY and SMNVEV (reference sequence). CDR3 in amino acids: CASRPAWGTGGHQPQHF. The CDR3 DNA reads TGTGCCAGCAGACCCGCGTGGGGGACAGGGGGGCACCAGCCCCAGCATTTT.

The rearrangement joins TRBV4-1 to TRBJ2-2; no firm D call. Per germline, CDR1 MGHRA and CDR2 YSYEKL. The length of the CDR3 is 17 residues. V shed 2 bases and J shed 4 bases, with 17 bases lying between them. The CDR3 region has the DNA TGCGCCAGCAGCCAATATTCGGTGAGAGTTCCCACCGGGGAGCTGTTTTTT. It is translated as CASSQYSVRVPTGELFF.